The rows below give T cell receptor beta chains drawn from one sample of a study of high-grade serous ovarian cancer treatment subgroups. The protocol was immunoSEQ multiplex PCR, while the TCRdb copy is restricted to in-frame clones and leaves out a portion. Of more than 7,500 clones in the sample, less than 90% were seen once. Material for sequencing was tumor tissue. All receptors derive from a human donor with high-grade serous ovarian cancer. The CDR3 runs from the conserved cysteine through the conserved F or W. The D gene is left open where the match is weak. Not all rows give a size; the values are once, few, many and, for expanded clones, a class.

length: 17; J: TRBJ1-5; size: -; V: TRBV19; D: TRBD1; DNA: TGTGCCAGTAGTATACATACACAGGGGACAAGCAATCAGCCCCAGCATTTT; CDR3: CASSIHTQGTSNQPQHF
length: 15; J: TRBJ1-6; size: -; V: TRBV28; D: TRBD1; DNA: TGTGCCAGCAGTCTCGGGGACAGGGATAATTCACCCCTCCACTTT; CDR3: CASSLGDRDNSPLHF
length: 13; J: TRBJ2-7; size: -; V: TRBV27; D: -; DNA: TGTGCCAGCAGTTCAATTGGGGTTTCCGAGCAGTACTTC; CDR3: CASSSIGVSEQYF
length: 20; J: TRBJ2-1; size: -; V: TRBV9; D: TRBD2; DNA: TGTGCCAGCAGCGCCCAGGGACTAGCGGGAGGAGATAGCTCCTACAATGAGCAGTTCTTC; CDR3: CASSAQGLAGGDSSYNEQFF
length: 13; J: TRBJ2-7; size: large; V: TRBV19; D: TRBD2; DNA: TGTGCCAGTAGTCTGCGGACGGGGGGCGAGCAGTACTTC; CDR3: CASSLRTGGEQYF
length: 16; J: TRBJ1-2; size: -; V: TRBV19; D: TRBD1; DNA: TGTGCCAGTAGTATCCCATCAGGGGGGACATCCTATGGCTACACCTTC; CDR3: CASSIPSGGTSYGYTF
length: 21; J: TRBJ2-3; size: -; V: TRBV6-8; D: TRBD2; DNA: TGTGCCAGCAGCCAATGGGAAGGAGTAGCGGGAGAGAAAACCAGCACAGATACGCAGTATTTT; CDR3: CASSQWEGVAGEKTSTDTQYF
length: 16; J: TRBJ2-1; size: -; V: TRBV4-2; D: TRBD2; DNA: TGTGCCAGCAGCACGCTACTAGCGGGGGAAGTTTATGAGCAGTTCTTC; CDR3: CASSTLLAGEVYEQFF
length: 15; J: TRBJ2-3; size: -; V: TRBV5-1; D: -; DNA: TGCGCCAGCAGCGACCCTAGCGCCCACACAGATACGCAGTATTTT; CDR3: CASSDPSAHTDTQYF
length: 12; J: TRBJ2-6; size: -; V: TRBV29-1; D: -; DNA: TGCAGCGTACCATCTGGGGCCAACGTCCTGACTTTC; CDR3: CSVPSGANVLTF
length: 14; J: TRBJ2-7; size: few; V: TRBV5-4; D: -; DNA: TGTGCCAGCAGCTTAACAGGGTCTCCCCACGAGCAGTACTTC; CDR3: CASSLTGSPHEQYF
length: 14; J: TRBJ2-7; size: -; V: TRBV4-3; D: TRBD2; DNA: TGCGCCAGCAGCCCGAGCGGGGGGGCCTTCGAGCAGTACTTC; CDR3: CASSPSGGAFEQYF
length: 14; J: TRBJ2-5; size: once; V: TRBV15; D: -; DNA: TGTGCCACCAGCAGAGGGGGCGCTGGAGAGACCCAGTACTTC; CDR3: CATSRGGAGETQYF
length: 13; J: TRBJ2-7; size: -; V: TRBV7-9; D: -; DNA: TGTGCCAGCAGCTTGTACAGCAATTACGAGCAGTACTTC; CDR3: CASSLYSNYEQYF
length: 13; J: TRBJ2-7; size: -; V: TRBV25-1; D: -; DNA: TGTGCCAGCACTTTAGGAGGGGGGAGCGAGCAGTACTTC; CDR3: CASTLGGGSEQYF
length: 14; J: TRBJ1-5; size: -; V: TRBV7-2; D: -; DNA: TGTGCCAGCAGCCCAAGGGCCGGATGGCAGCCCCAGCATTTT; CDR3: CASSPRAGWQPQHF
length: 15; J: TRBJ2-5; size: -; V: TRBV5-6; D: TRBD2; DNA: TGTGCCAGCAGCCCTTGGCGGGAGGGCCTTGAGACCCAGTACTTC; CDR3: CASSPWREGLETQYF
length: 14; J: TRBJ2-5; size: -; V: TRBV19; D: TRBD1; DNA: TGTGCCAGTAGGATGACAGGGCCCCAAGAGACCCAGTACTTC; CDR3: CASRMTGPQETQYF
length: 15; J: TRBJ2-1; size: -; V: TRBV9; D: TRBD1; DNA: TGTGCCAGCAGCTCCCGGACAGGGGGCGAGGCTGAGCAGTTCTTC; CDR3: CASSSRTGGEAEQFF
length: 14; J: TRBJ2-1; size: -; V: TRBV7-2; D: -; DNA: TGTGCCAGCAGCTCCCACCTACAAAACAATGAGCAGTTCTTC; CDR3: CASSSHLQNNEQFF
length: 16; J: TRBJ1-3; size: once; V: TRBV10-3; D: -; DNA: TGTGCCATCAGTAGACTAGCGGGGGACTCTGGAAACACCATATATTTT; CDR3: CAISRLAGDSGNTIYF
length: 14; J: TRBJ2-7; size: -; V: TRBV28; D: TRBD2; DNA: TGTGCCAGCAGCGAGGGACTAGCGGGAGTCGAGCAGTACTTC; CDR3: CASSEGLAGVEQYF
length: 15; J: TRBJ2-3; size: -; V: TRBV11-2; D: TRBD2; DNA: TGTGCCAGCAGCCCGCGGGCGGGGGGCACAGATACGCAGTATTTT; CDR3: CASSPRAGGTDTQYF
length: 14; J: TRBJ2-2; size: -; V: TRBV27; D: TRBD2; DNA: TGTGCCAGCCGAACGGGGGGGCCGGATGGGGAGCTGTTTTTT; CDR3: CASRTGGPDGELFF
length: 15; J: TRBJ1-5; size: -; V: TRBV28; D: -; DNA: TGTGCCAGCAGTTTGGTGGGAGACGGCAATCAGCCCCAGCATTTT; CDR3: CASSLVGDGNQPQHF
length: 16; J: TRBJ2-6; size: -; V: TRBV7-8; D: -; DNA: TGTGCCAGCAGCTTATTTGGGGGATCTGGGGCCAACGTCCTGACTTTC; CDR3: CASSLFGGSGANVLTF
length: 14; J: TRBJ1-1; size: -; V: TRBV2; D: TRBD1; DNA: TGTGCCAGCAGAGGACAGGTCAGAAACACTGAAGCTTTCTTT; CDR3: CASRGQVRNTEAFF
length: 16; J: TRBJ2-2; size: -; V: TRBV6-6; D: TRBD1; DNA: TGTGCCAGCAGCTCCAGGGGGAAACGCAACACCGGGGAGCTGTTTTTT; CDR3: CASSSRGKRNTGELFF
length: 17; J: TRBJ1-1; size: -; V: TRBV28; D: -; DNA: TGTGCCAGCAGTCCCATGGTGTCCGGGACCGTGAACACTGAAGCTTTCTTT; CDR3: CASSPMVSGTVNTEAFF
length: 15; J: TRBJ2-7; size: -; V: TRBV18; D: TRBD1; DNA: TGTGCCAGCTCACCACCGGGACAGGGGTGGTTCGAGCAGTACTTC; CDR3: CASSPPGQGWFEQYF
length: 15; J: TRBJ1-5; size: -; V: TRBV2; D: -; DNA: TGTGCCAGCAGTCTTGAAAGTAGGCTCAATCAGCCCCAGCATTTT; CDR3: CASSLESRLNQPQHF
length: 15; J: TRBJ2-7; size: -; V: TRBV6-5; D: -; DNA: TGTGCCAGCAGTTACGCGGGGGAGGGGGCCTACGAGCAGTACTTC; CDR3: CASSYAGEGAYEQYF
length: 17; J: TRBJ2-7; size: -; V: TRBV6-1; D: TRBD1; DNA: TGTGCCAGCAGTGAATACGTGGCAGGGGGCATTTCCTACGAGCAGTACTTC; CDR3: CASSEYVAGGISYEQYF